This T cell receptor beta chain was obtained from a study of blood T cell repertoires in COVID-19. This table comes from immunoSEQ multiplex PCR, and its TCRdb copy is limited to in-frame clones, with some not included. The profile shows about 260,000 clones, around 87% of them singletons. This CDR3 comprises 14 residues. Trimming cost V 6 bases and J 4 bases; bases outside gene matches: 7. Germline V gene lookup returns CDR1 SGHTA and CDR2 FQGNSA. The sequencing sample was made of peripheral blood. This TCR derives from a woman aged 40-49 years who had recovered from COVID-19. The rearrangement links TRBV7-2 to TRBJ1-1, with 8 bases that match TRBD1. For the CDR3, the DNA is TGTGCCAGCAGTTATTATACAGGGGGCACTGAAGCTTTCTTT. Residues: CASSYYTGGTEAFF.